This TCR beta chain was observed in a study of cytomegalovirus exposure and HLA in healthy donors (dated by TCRdb to 2017 to 2019). Looking at the study overall: The roughly 670 repertoires of the first cohort and the 120 validation repertoires were produced on the same platform, according to a later analysis. The study aimed to test whether signatures of past pathogen exposure could be identified by cataloging public T cell receptors. A separate validation cohort of about 110 different subjects was used in addition to the roughly 720-subject first cohort. High-throughput TCR immunosequencing, statistical association of individual TCRs with disease status, and machine learning were combined to predict cytomegalovirus infection status. Findings and caveats that apply to the study as a whole: While some public TCRs were present in many individuals, most TCR sequences turned up only very rarely across donors. In the study, 150 to 200 TCR beta chains were listed as associated with cytomegalovirus. All 120 or so repertoires were used to score co-occurrence in the validation cohort in a later analysis, because that analysis had no HLA typing for the cohort. In a later analysis, TCRs clustered in the first cohort were found to also tend to co-occur in the 120 validation repertoires, with roughly 93% of cluster scores above 0. A few of the identified cytomegalovirus-associated TCR beta chains were confirmed in vitro to be specific for cytomegalovirus antigens. It was suggested by the authors that the approach could potentially be generalized to other disease states and immunological phenotypes. The classifier was reported to diagnose cytomegalovirus status with high specificity and sensitivity in both the original cohort and the validation cohort.

The library was prepared using the immunoSEQ multiplex PCR assay. From the authors' description of their analysis: To diagnose cytomegalovirus status from the catalog of TCR beta chain sequences, a statistical classification framework was built. TCRdb took over this immuneACCESS table, retaining in-frame rearrangements with V and J assigned. Such tables are incomplete; in checked studies, under half of the missing clones stem from an unresolved V gene, and the remainder is unexplained. V and J calls and clone size are given by that table; D and trimming were obtained from the DNA. This sample has 130,000 to 150,000 clones in its table, and 80% to 90% of those were observed once. Jointly, the top ten make up roughly 6.5% of the sample. Separate from the approximately 700-subject first cohort, the validation cohort of about 120 subjects was the group to which the donors belonged. For this clone: It has no known antigen specificity. No clone much larger than this one lies a single base away; base qualities are absent.

CDR1 and CDR2 were assigned from the germline V gene as MNHEY and SVGAGI. Relative to germline, V is missing 7 bases and J is missing 4 bases, with 12 bases of the junction outside any gene match. The cysteine opens and the phenylalanine closes a CDR3 of 15 amino acids. Only CDR3 DNA is held: 45 bases, read in frame from base 1. This receptor was taken from a woman between 25 and 40 years old in good health and CMV-seropositive. Sample: PBMCs. The chain uses TRBV6-5 and TRBJ1-2; a stretch of 7 junction bases matches TRBD1. The nucleotide sequence reads TGTGCCAGCAACTCCGGGGACAGATTCCCCTATGGCTACACCTTC. This is translated as CASNSGDRFPYGYTF.